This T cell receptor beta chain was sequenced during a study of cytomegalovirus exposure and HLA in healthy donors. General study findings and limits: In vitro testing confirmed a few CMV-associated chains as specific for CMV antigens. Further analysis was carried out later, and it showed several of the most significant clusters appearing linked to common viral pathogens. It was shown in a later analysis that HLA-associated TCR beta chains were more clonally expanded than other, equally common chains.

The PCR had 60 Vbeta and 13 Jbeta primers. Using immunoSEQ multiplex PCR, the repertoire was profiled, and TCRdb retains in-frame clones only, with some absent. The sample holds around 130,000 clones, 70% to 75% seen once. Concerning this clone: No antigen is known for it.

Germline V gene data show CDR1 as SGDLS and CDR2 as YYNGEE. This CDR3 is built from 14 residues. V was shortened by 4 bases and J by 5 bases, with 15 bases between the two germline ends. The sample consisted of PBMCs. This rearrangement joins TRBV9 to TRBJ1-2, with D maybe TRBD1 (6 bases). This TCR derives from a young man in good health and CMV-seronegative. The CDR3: CASSKQGREYGYTF. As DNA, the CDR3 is TGTGCCAGCAGCAAACAGGGAAGGGAATATGGCTACACCTTC.